This record covers a single T cell receptor beta chain. Its antigen is unknown. These data originate in a study of response to subunit inactivated influenza vaccine. Broader study findings: That few new T cells are recruited by each seasonal influenza vaccination was the authors' suggestion.

Germline V gives CDR1 MNHEY, CDR2 SVGEGT. Trimming stripped 5 bases from V and 7 bases from J, with 12 bases between. This CDR3 has 13 amino acids. TCRdb fed the RT-PCR reads into MiXCR, producing one record per CDR3 protein. Of some 500,000 distinct CDR3 sequences detected, around 25% appear once; the ten largest clones hold under 2.5%. This specimen was CD4+ T cells sorted from PBMCs, taken roughly 5 days after vaccination. V gene TRBV6-2 or TRBV6-3 combines with J gene TRBJ1-5; perhaps TRBD1 as D (6 bases). The sequence was obtained from a man aged 45-65 years who received an inactivated influenza vaccine. CDR3 sequence reads: CASSNTGIQPQHF. The CDR3 coding sequence is TGTGCCAGCAGTAATACAGGGATCCAGCCCCAGCATTTT.